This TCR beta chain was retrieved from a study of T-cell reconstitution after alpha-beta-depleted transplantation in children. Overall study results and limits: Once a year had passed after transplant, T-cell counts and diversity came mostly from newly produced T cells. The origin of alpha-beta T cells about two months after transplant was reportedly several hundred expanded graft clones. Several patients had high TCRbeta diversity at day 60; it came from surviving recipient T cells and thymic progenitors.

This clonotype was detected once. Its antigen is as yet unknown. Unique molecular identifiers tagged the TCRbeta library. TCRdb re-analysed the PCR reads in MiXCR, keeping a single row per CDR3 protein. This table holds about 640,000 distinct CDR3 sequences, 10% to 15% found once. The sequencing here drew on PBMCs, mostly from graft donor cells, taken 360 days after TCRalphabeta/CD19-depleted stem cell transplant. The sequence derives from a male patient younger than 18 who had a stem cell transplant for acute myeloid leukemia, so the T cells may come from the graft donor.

CDR3 protein: CASSQDVTRVTDTQYF. As DNA, the CDR3 is TGCGCCAGCAGCCAAGACGTGACTAGGGTTACAGATACGCAGTATTTT. The V gene is TRBV4-3, the J gene TRBJ2-3; D may be TRBD2 (6 bases). The CDR3 has 16 amino acids. The V end was cut by 0 bases, the J end by 3 bases, with 13 bases between. CDR1 and CDR2 from the germline V gene are LGHNA and YSLEER.